A selection of T cell receptor beta chains follows, all from one sample in a study of blood T cell repertoires in COVID-19. Clones were sequenced by immunoSEQ multiplex PCR, and TCRdb holds only the in-frame ones, with some missing. The repertoire holds fewer than 500,000 clones, with 70% to 90% as singletons. Material: peripheral blood. These receptors came from a man in his late teens or twenties with COVID-19, enrolled during active disease. The CDR3 runs from the conserved cysteine through the conserved F or W. Each record gives: clone size, D gene, J gene, V gene, CDR3 DNA, CDR3 protein. The D gene is left open where the match is weak. Only part of the rows carry a size: once, few, many, or a class if the clone is expanded.

>NA|NA|TRBJ2-3|TRBV5-6
TGTGCCAGCAGCTTGCCGAGCACAGATACGCAGTATTTT
CASSLPSTDTQYF
>NA|TRBD1|TRBJ2-7|TRBV11-3
TGTGCCAGGGACAGGGGTGAAACCTACGAGCAGTACTTC
CARDRGETYEQYF
>NA|NA|TRBJ1-2|TRBV14
TGTGCCAGCAGCATGGGGGGACTTCTGGCTAACTATGGCTACACCTTC
CASSMGGLLANYGYTF
>NA|NA|TRBJ2-7|TRBV5-8
TGTGCCAGCAGCTCAAAGACAGGCTGGTACGAGCAGTACTTC
CASSSKTGWYEQYF
>NA|NA|TRBJ2-7|TRBV6-1
TGTGCCAGCAGTGAATGGAGGCCTCTCGACGAGCAGTACTTC
CASSEWRPLDEQYF
>once|NA|TRBJ2-2|TRBV5-1
TGCGCCAGCAGCCGAGGACTCCCCCTTATGAACACCGGGGAGCTGTTTTTT
CASSRGLPLMNTGELFF
>NA|NA|TRBJ2-7|TRBV5-6
TGTGCCAGCAGCTTGGGTCAACTAAGCCCCTACGAGCAGTACTTC
CASSLGQLSPYEQYF
>NA|NA|TRBJ1-1|TRBV5-8
TGTGCCAGCAGCAAACAGTACACTGAAGCTTTCTTT
CASSKQYTEAFF
>NA|NA|TRBJ1-6|TRBV6-6
TGTGCCAGCAGGGTAGGACAGAATAATTCACCCCTCCACTTT
CASRVGQNNSPLHF
>NA|NA|TRBJ1-1|TRBV11-3
TGTGCCAGCAGCTTGGGGACTGGCACTGAAGCTTTCTTT
CASSLGTGTEAFF
>NA|TRBD2|TRBJ2-3|TRBV5-1
TGCGCCAGCAGCAGGATCGGGGGGGCTAGCACAGATACGCAGTATTTT
CASSRIGGASTDTQYF
>NA|NA|TRBJ1-1|TRBV12-3/TRBV12-4
TGTGCCAGCAGTATGACAGCTTCCTCTGAGGCTTTCTTT
CASSMTASSEAFF
>NA|TRBD1|TRBJ1-2|TRBV7-2
TGTGCCAGCAGCCCTAGACAGGGGGCGACGGGCTACACCTTC
CASSPRQGATGYTF
>NA|NA|TRBJ2-7|TRBV24-1
TGTGCCACCAGTTCAAGCGGATCCTACGAGCAGTACTTC
CATSSSGSYEQYF
>NA|NA|TRBJ1-1|TRBV14
TGTGCCAGCACCCTTCTCCCGGGGACTGAAGCTTTCTTT
CASTLLPGTEAFF
>few|NA|TRBJ2-2|TRBV27
TGTGCCAGCACTCTAAGGGGTTACACCGGGGAGCTGTTTTTT
CASTLRGYTGELFF
>NA|NA|TRBJ2-1|TRBV25-1
TGTGCCAGCAGTGAATCAGGGACTTACTACAATGAGCAGTTCTTC
CASSESGTYYNEQFF
>NA|NA|TRBJ2-7|TRBV19
TGTGCCAGTAGTATGACAGGAAATTCCTACGAGCAGTACTTC
CASSMTGNSYEQYF
>NA|TRBD2|TRBJ2-3|TRBV5-5
TGTGCCAGCAGCACTCCCGGGGATAGCGGGGACACAGATACGCAGTATTTT
CASSTPGDSGDTDTQYF
>once|TRBD2|TRBJ2-1|TRBV11-2
TGTGCCAGCAGCTTACTTACTAGCGGATACAATGAGCAGTTCTTC
CASSLLTSGYNEQFF
>once|TRBD1|TRBJ1-1|TRBV14
TGTGCCAGCAGCCAACTAGATCAGGGGGCTGGGGCTTTCTTT
CASSQLDQGAGAFF
>NA|TRBD2|TRBJ2-1|TRBV27
TGTGCCAGCAGTTCCTCCGGACTAGCCTCCGTGATCTTC
CASSSSGLASVIF
>NA|TRBD1|TRBJ1-1|TRBV3-1/TRBV3-2
TGTGCCAGCAGCCAACCAGGGGGAAACACTGAAGCTTTCTTT
CASSQPGGNTEAFF
>NA|NA|TRBJ2-3|TRBV3-1/TRBV3-2
TGTGCCAGCAGCCAAGATCCAGGTACCTGGAGGAGCACAGATACGCAGTATTTT
CASSQDPGTWRSTDTQYF
>NA|TRBD2|TRBJ2-3|TRBV5-4
TGTGCCAGCAATATTCAAAGCGGGGGGACAGATACGCAGTATTTT
CASNIQSGGTDTQYF
>NA|NA|TRBJ1-6|TRBV30
TGTGCTGAGACGACAGGTGGGGGATCACCCCTCCACTTT
CAETTGGGSPLHF
>NA|NA|TRBJ2-7|TRBV4-2
TGTGCCAGCAGCCAAGATAGCTCCTACGAGCAGTACTTC
CASSQDSSYEQYF
>NA|NA|TRBJ2-1|TRBV7-2
TGTGCCAGCAGCTTATCCCTAGCGCGTGCTGAGCAGTTCTTC
CASSLSLARAEQFF
>NA|TRBD1|TRBJ1-5|TRBV30
TGTGCCTGGAGTGTACCGGACAGGGACAATCAGCCCCAGCATTTT
CAWSVPDRDNQPQHF
>NA|TRBD1|TRBJ1-2|TRBV7-9
TGTGCCAGCAGCCGAGGGGGCCCGATAACCTTC
CASSRGGPITF
>NA|TRBD2|TRBJ2-7|TRBV15
TGTGCCACCAGCAGAGAGGGAGGGCCTTCCTACGAGCAGTACTTC
CATSREGGPSYEQYF
>once|NA|TRBJ2-1|TRBV7-9
TGTGCCAGCAGCTTGTGGCAGAAGGGGCTGATCTTC
CASSLWQKGLIF
>NA|TRBD1|TRBJ2-7|TRBV7-9
TGTGCCAGCAGCAGGACAGGAAACCTTTACGAGCAGTACTTC
CASSRTGNLYEQYF